This passage covers 7 T cell receptor beta chains from one sample sequenced in a study of T-cell memory formation after mild COVID-19. TCRdb reprocessed the 5' RACE reads with MiXCR, giving one entry per CDR3 protein. The sample contains under 300,000 distinct CDR3 sequences, 15% to 20% of which appear only once. Material: PBMCs or a T cell subset sorted from them (not recorded which). The origin of the receptors is a man between 18 and 35 years old who had mild COVID-19 (a few samples of this study predate the infection). Cell type and time point are not known.

V is TRBV5-6 and J is TRBJ2-5; D may be TRBD1 (5 bases). CDR1 and CDR2 from the germline V gene are SGHDT and YYEEEE. V lost 4 bases to trimming and J lost 5 bases, with 21 bases between them. The CDR3 runs to 16 residues. CDR3 bases: TGTGCCAGCAGCCTGCAGGGTCTTTCTGCCCCGGAGACCCAGTACTTC. Translated, it gives CASSLQGLSAPETQYF.

This clonotype was detected only a few times. CDR3 region: CASSLRNGLAKETQYF. CDR3 sequence (DNA): TGTGCCAGCAGCTTGCGGAACGGTCTGGCAAAAGAGACCCAGTACTTC. J is TRBJ2-5 and V is TRBV7-2, with D hard to call. This CDR3 comprises 16 residues. V lost 3 bases to trimming and J lost 3 bases, with 17 bases between them. Per germline, CDR1 SGHTA and CDR2 FQGNSA.

The chain is built from TRBV5-1 and TRBJ2-6; perhaps TRBD1 as D (7 bases). CDR3 length equals 18 residues. V gave up 2 bases and J gave up 1 base, with 16 bases separating them. Germline V gene sequence: CDR1 SGHRS, CDR2 YFSETQ. CDR3 region: CASSLGGTASSGANVLTF. Here the CDR3 DNA reads TGCGCCAGCAGCTTAGGCGGGACAGCCTCATCTGGGGCCAACGTCCTGACTTTC.

This clonotype appeared a few times. This sequence joins TRBV5-1 and TRBJ2-1; 9 bases are shared with TRBD1. The germline V gene has CDR1 SGHRS and CDR2 YFSETQ. With V trimmed by 4 bases and J by 5 bases, 10 bases remained unmatched. This CDR3 region has 16 residues. CDR3 sequence reads: CASSAERTGDHNEQFF. CDR3 bases: TGCGCCAGCAGCGCGGAAAGGACAGGGGATCACAATGAGCAGTTCTTC. The variable domain in full, completed from reference TRBV5-1 and TRBJ2-1, reads KAGVTQTPRYLIKTRGQQVTLSCSPISGHRSVSWYQQTPGQGLQFLFEYFSETQRNKGNFPGRFSGRQFSNSRSEMNVSTLELGDSALYLCASSAERTGDHNEQFFGPGTRLTVL.

The V gene is TRBV7-6, the J gene TRBJ2-7; D is undetermined. CDR1 and CDR2 (germline): SGHVS, FNYEAQ. The CDR3 runs 15 residues. Between the trimmed V and J ends, which lost 1 base and 1 base, there was a span of 11 bases. The CDR3 DNA is TGTGCCAGCAGCTTAGGAGTCGGCTTATCCTACGAGCAGTACGTC. Its protein product is CASSLGVGLSYEQYV.

The V call is TRBV6-5, the J call TRBJ1-2, with D perhaps TRBD1 (6 bases). V shed 6 bases and J shed 7 bases, with 15 bases lying between them. There are 13 residues in the CDR3. Per the germline V gene, CDR1 is MNHEY and CDR2 is SVGAGI. CDR3 loop: CASSYNRVSGYTF. The CDR3 nucleotides read TGTGCCAGCAGCTACAACAGGGTCTCTGGCTACACCTTC.

This chain links TRBV20-1 with TRBJ1-1; D is ambiguous. This CDR3 spans 11 amino acids. V was shortened by 5 bases and J by 0 bases, with 4 bases between the two germline ends. Looked up from germline, CDR1 is DFQATT and CDR2 is SNEGSKA (reference sequence). The CDR3 DNA reads TGCAGTGCTTGGATGAACACTGAAGCTTTCTTT. Protein: CSAWMNTEAFF.